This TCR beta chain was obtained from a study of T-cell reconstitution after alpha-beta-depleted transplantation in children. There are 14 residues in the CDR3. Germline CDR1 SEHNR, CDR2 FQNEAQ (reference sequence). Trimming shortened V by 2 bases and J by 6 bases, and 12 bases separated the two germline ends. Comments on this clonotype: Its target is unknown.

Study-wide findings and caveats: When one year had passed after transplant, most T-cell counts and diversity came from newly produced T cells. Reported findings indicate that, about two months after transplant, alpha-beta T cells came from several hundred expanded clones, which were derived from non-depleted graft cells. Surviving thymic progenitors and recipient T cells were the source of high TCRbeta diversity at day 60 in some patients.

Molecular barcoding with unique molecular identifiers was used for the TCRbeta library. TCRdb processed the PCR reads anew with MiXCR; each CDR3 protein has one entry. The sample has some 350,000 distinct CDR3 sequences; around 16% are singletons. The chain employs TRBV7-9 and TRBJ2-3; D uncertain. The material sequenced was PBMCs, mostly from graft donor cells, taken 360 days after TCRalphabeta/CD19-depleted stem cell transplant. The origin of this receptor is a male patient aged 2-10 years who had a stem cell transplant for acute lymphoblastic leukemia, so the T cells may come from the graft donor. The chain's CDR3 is CASSLRSLADTQYF. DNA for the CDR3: TGTGCCAGCAGCTTAAGGTCACTGGCGGATACGCAGTATTTT.